Listed here are 17 T cell receptor beta chains from one sample, sequenced in a study of blood T cell repertoires in COVID-19. Produced via immunoSEQ multiplex PCR; TCRdb's table is partial and in-frame only. The repertoire holds hundreds of thousands of clones, with approximately 83% as singletons. The sequenced sample was peripheral blood. Receptors were obtained from a woman aged 25 to 45 who had recovered from COVID-19.

This clone was detected once. The chain uses TRBV4-1 and TRBJ2-7, with 10 bases identical to TRBD1. CDR1 MGHRA and CDR2 YSYEKL come from the germline V gene. This CDR3 is built from 16 residues. After removal of 0 bases from V and 2 bases from J, the junction contained 4 bases not matched to a gene. The CDR3 bases are TGCGCCAGCAGCCAAGATCTCGGGACAGGGGCCTACGAGCAGTACTTC. This encodes CASSQDLGTGAYEQYF.

The V call is TRBV5-6, the J call TRBJ2-7, with D maybe TRBD2 (5 bases). CDR3 length: 14 residues. CDR1 SGHDT and CDR2 YYEEEE come from the germline V gene. Trimming removed 2 bases from V and 2 bases from J, with 11 bases in between. The CDR3 DNA sequence: TGTGCCAGCAGCTTAACGGGAATCGCCTACGAGCAGTACTTC. It translates to CASSLTGIAYEQYF.

The rearrangement joins TRBV3-1 (or the pseudogene TRBV3-2) to TRBJ1-5; TRBD1 aligns across 8 bases. The CDR3 contains 15 residues. The junction had 8 bases not matched to a gene; V was cut back by 4 bases and J by 6 bases. Germline CDR1 reads LGHDT; CDR2 reads YNNKEL (reference sequence). The CDR3 loop reads CASSRQGQVAQPQHF. The CDR3 DNA follows: TGTGCCAGCAGCCGCCAGGGACAGGTTGCTCAGCCCCAGCATTTT.

V and J are TRBV19 and TRBJ1-5, with 9 bases aligning to TRBD1. V shed 9 bases and J 3 bases; nucleotides not matched to a gene: 9. The CDR3 covers 15 residues. Germline V gene data show CDR1 as LNHDA and CDR2 as SQIVND (reference sequence). CDR3 bases: TGTGCCAGCAAGAACCGGGACAGGGTCAATCAGCCCCAGCATTTT. Its protein product is CASKNRDRVNQPQHF.

The rearrangement joins TRBV28 to TRBJ1-2; D not certain. V lost 5 bases and J lost 0, with 7 bases in between. Germline lookup yields CDR1 MDHEN and CDR2 SYDVKM. This CDR3 contains 13 residues. The DNA for the CDR3 is TGTGCCAGCAGTAATCGGGCTAACTATGGCTACACCTTC. The encoded protein is CASSNRANYGYTF.

This rearrangement joins TRBV3-1 (or the pseudogene TRBV3-2) to TRBJ1-5; 8 nucleotides match TRBD1. Germline V lookup: CDR1 LGHDT, CDR2 YNNKEL (reference sequence). The CDR3 has 16 amino acids. Trimming cost V 3 bases and J 4 bases; bases outside gene matches: 8. The CDR3 reads CASSQGGQGANQPQHF. The CDR3 DNA reads TGTGCCAGCAGCCAGGGCGGACAGGGAGCAAATCAGCCCCAGCATTTT.

V gene TRBV7-3 combines with J gene TRBJ2-1; tentative D call: TRBD2 (6 bases). V was trimmed by 4 bases and J by 6 bases, leaving 10 bases between them. The CDR3 totals 13 residues. CDR1 SGHTA and CDR2 FQGTGA come from the germline V gene. The CDR3 is CASSSGLLNEQFF. The CDR3 DNA sequence: TGTGCCAGCAGCTCGGGACTTCTCAATGAGCAGTTCTTC. The variable domain in full, with the rest retrieved from reference TRBV7-3 and TRBJ2-1, is GAGVSQTPSNKVTEKGKYVELRCDPISGHTALYWYRQSLGQGPEFLIYFQGTGAADDSGLPNDRFFAVRPEGSVSTLKIQRTERGDSAVYLCASSSGLLNEQFFGPGTRLTVL.

This clone came up once. CDR3 DNA: TGTGCCACCAGCAGAGCCATGACTAGCGGGAGTTGGGCTACGCAGTATTTT. Its protein is CATSRAMTSGSWATQYF. V gene TRBV15 combines with J gene TRBJ2-3; 12 nucleotides agree with TRBD2. CDR1 is LNHNV and CDR2 is YYDKDF in the germline V gene (reference sequence). The CDR3 is 17 residues long. V lost 1 base, J lost 8 bases, and 10 bases stayed unmatched. Complete variable domain (other parts from reference TRBV15 and TRBJ2-3): DAMVIQNPRYQVTQFGKPVTLSCSQTLNHNVMYWYQQKSSQAPKLLFHYYDKDFNNEADTPDNFQSRRPNTSFCFLDIRSPGLGDTAMYLCATSRAMTSGSWATQYFGPGTRLTVL.

The chain carries TRBV4-3 and TRBJ2-7; D is unresolved. The CDR3 extends over 14 amino acids. V was pared by 2 bases and J by 2 bases, with 10 bases between. Germline V gene data show CDR1 as LGHNA and CDR2 as YSLEER. The CDR3 sequence: CASSQSLGAYEQYF. The CDR3 bases are TGCGCCAGCAGCCAATCCCTCGGAGCCTACGAGCAGTACTTC.

This chain joins TRBV7-2 and TRBJ2-7, with 9 bases identical to TRBD1. The germline V gene has CDR1 SGHTA and CDR2 FQGNSA. V shed 6 bases and J 4 bases; nucleotides not matched to a gene: 10. The CDR3 contains 15 residues. The CDR3 loop reads CASSRLPGQGYEQYF. The CDR3 nucleotides are TGTGCCAGCAGTAGACTCCCGGGACAGGGTTACGAGCAGTACTTC. Full variable domain (missing parts from reference TRBV7-2 and TRBJ2-7): GAGVSQSPSNKVTEKGKDVELRCDPISGHTALYWYRQSLGQGLEFLIYFQGNSAPDKSGLPSDRFSAERTGGSVSTLTIQRTQQEDSAVYLCASSRLPGQGYEQYFGPGTRLTVT.

This clone appeared a single time. The V call is TRBV7-8, the J call TRBJ1-5; D call uncertain. V gave up 1 base and J gave up 6 bases, with 13 bases separating them. This CDR3 is built from 15 residues. Germline V gives CDR1 SGHVS, CDR2 FQNEAQ. The CDR3 loop is CASSLVNLGGQPQHF. The CDR3 bases are TGTGCCAGCAGCTTAGTCAACCTGGGAGGTCAGCCCCAGCATTTT.

The chain has TRBV7-9 and TRBJ2-7, with 8 positions matching TRBD1. The germline gives CDR1 SEHNR, CDR2 FQNEAQ (reference sequence). The length of the CDR3 is 14 residues. V lost 2 bases to trimming and J lost 4 bases; unmatched junction nucleotides: 4. The CDR3 region is CASSLTGGDYEQYF. The CDR3, as DNA: TGTGCCAGCAGCTTAACAGGGGGAGATTACGAGCAGTACTTC.

The chain uses TRBV2 and TRBJ1-1; D call uncertain. CDR3 length: 13 amino acids. Per the germline V gene, CDR1 is SNHLY and CDR2 is FYNNEI. Trimming removed 11 bases from V and 3 bases from J, with 16 bases in between. The CDR3 loop is CAAAEGWDTEAFF. In DNA, the CDR3 is TGTGCCGCTGCCGAGGGTTGGGACACTGAAGCTTTCTTT.

The chain couples TRBV6-2 or TRBV6-3 to TRBJ2-2, with a weak D call TRBD1 (5 bases). Trimming removed 0 bases at V and 7 bases at J, with 9 bases between. The CDR3 sequence is 14 residues long. Germline CDR1 MNHEY, CDR2 SVGEGT. The DNA of the CDR3 is TGTGCCAGCAGTTACTCGTCAGGGTACGGGGAGCTGTTTTTT. This encodes CASSYSSGYGELFF.

This clone was counted once. The V call is TRBV3-1 (or the pseudogene TRBV3-2), the J call TRBJ2-1; 9 bases align to TRBD2. This CDR3 is built from 16 residues. CDR1 LGHDT and CDR2 YNNKEL come from the germline V gene (reference sequence). The J segment lost 3 bases and the V segment lost 4 bases, leaving 7 bases of the junction unmatched. Written as DNA, the CDR3 is TGTGCCAGCAGCCCGAAGAGCGGGGGGCACTACAATGAGCAGTTCTTC. It encodes CASSPKSGGHYNEQFF.

V is TRBV21-1 and J is TRBJ1-3; the table's D call, TRBD1, has no DNA check behind it. TRBV21-1 is a pseudogene segment. This CDR3 is built from 19 residues. The CDR3 region has the DNA TGTGCCAGCAGCTCCTCCCGGGACACATCAACCAGCTCTGGAAACACCATATATTTT. This codes for CASSSSRDTSTSSGNTIYF.

V and J are TRBV30 and TRBJ1-1; tentatively, D is TRBD1 (6 bases). V lost 3 bases and J 4 bases, leaving 18 bases between the germline ends. The CDR3 has 15 amino acids. The germline CDR1 and CDR2 sequences are GTSNPN and SVGIG (reference sequence). As DNA, the CDR3 is TGTGCCTGGAGCCGTACAACACAGGGCGGCACTGAAGCTTTCTTT. Amino acids: CAWSRTTQGGTEAFF.